This T cell receptor (beta chain) comes out of a study of blood T cell repertoires in COVID-19. Study-level background: Nucleic acid was either cDNA or gDNA, and it came from T cells, B-cell-depleted T cells, or PBMCs.

The CDR3 numbers 14 amino acids, ends counted. Per germline, CDR1 SGHNT and CDR2 YENEEA. On this clone: Because the CDR3's place on the DNA is in doubt, the DNA is left out and the CDR3 is given as listed by TCRdb.

The method was immunoSEQ multiplex PCR; TCRdb's version includes in-frame clones alone and lacks a portion of them. The repertoire has more than 250,000 clones, around 88% of them found once; the top ten carry 5.5% to 7%. Material for sequencing was PBMCs or T cells enriched from blood (not recorded which). The clonotype originates from a woman aged 40 to 50 who had recovered from COVID-19. The rearrangement joins TRBV11-3 to TRBJ2-7; the D call in the table, TRBD2, was not verified against the DNA. This CDR3 reads CASSFGPGEGEQYF.